The T cell receptor beta chain described here comes from a study of response to subunit inactivated influenza vaccine. CDR3 length: 13 amino acids. With 4 bases clipped from V and 4 bases from J, the junction kept 3 bases outside the gene matches. The germline gives CDR1 SQVTM, CDR2 ANQGSEA. TCRdb independently ran MiXCR on the RT-PCR reads; one entry per CDR3 protein. Seen here are roughly 190,000 distinct CDR3 sequences, approximately 12% observed once, and the top ten hold 25% to 30%. This clonotype occurred a few times. A further study also used this sample, focusing on T cells expressing NK-cell markers. In that study: UMIs were included in TCR beta cDNA generated by 5'RACE template switching. Seven of the eight sequenced donors were HCMV-seropositive; one was seronegative. A range of about 1.0-8% of CD8+ T cells consisted of dominant NKG2C+ clonotypes in a handful of donors.

The chain recombines TRBV29-1 with TRBJ2-1; 8 bases fit TRBD2. The sequencing used CD8+ T cells sorted from PBMCs, collected approximately 12 days after vaccination. The clonotype originates from a man aged 45-65 years who received an inactivated influenza vaccine. The CDR3 nucleotides read TGCAGCGTTGCCGGGGGGGTTTACAATGAGCAGTTCTTC. This gives the protein CSVAGGVYNEQFF.